The TCR beta chain described here comes from a study of cytomegalovirus exposure and HLA in healthy donors. Points on this clone: Its matching antigen is unknown.

With 60 Vbeta and 13 Jbeta primers, the PCR was carried out. Clones were read by immunoSEQ multiplex PCR, and TCRdb kept only the in-frame ones, dropping some. This repertoire shows fewer than 200,000 clones, roughly 76% found once; its top ten account for roughly 4.5%. Points from the study as a whole: In a later analysis, a missense DCLRE1C variant was linked to TCR beta V- and J-gene trimming. Later analysis identified several of the most significant clusters that appeared linked to common viral pathogens. A later analysis found that most CMV-associated TCR beta chains appeared HLA-restricted. In an earlier analysis, most TCR beta V segments were productive about 90% or about 30% of the time.

Trimming cost V 10 bases and J 0 bases, with 15 bases left between them. This CDR3 has 14 residues. The clonotype was recovered from a woman aged 18-30 years in good health and CMV-seropositive. J is TRBJ1-2 and V is TRBV23-1; tentatively, D is TRBD1 (5 bases). TRBV23-1 belongs to the ORF category, with a function that is uncertain. The sequenced sample consisted of PBMCs. This CDR3 is CAIGPDIPNYGYTF. CDR3 DNA: TGCGCCATCGGTCCGGACATACCTAACTATGGCTACACCTTC.